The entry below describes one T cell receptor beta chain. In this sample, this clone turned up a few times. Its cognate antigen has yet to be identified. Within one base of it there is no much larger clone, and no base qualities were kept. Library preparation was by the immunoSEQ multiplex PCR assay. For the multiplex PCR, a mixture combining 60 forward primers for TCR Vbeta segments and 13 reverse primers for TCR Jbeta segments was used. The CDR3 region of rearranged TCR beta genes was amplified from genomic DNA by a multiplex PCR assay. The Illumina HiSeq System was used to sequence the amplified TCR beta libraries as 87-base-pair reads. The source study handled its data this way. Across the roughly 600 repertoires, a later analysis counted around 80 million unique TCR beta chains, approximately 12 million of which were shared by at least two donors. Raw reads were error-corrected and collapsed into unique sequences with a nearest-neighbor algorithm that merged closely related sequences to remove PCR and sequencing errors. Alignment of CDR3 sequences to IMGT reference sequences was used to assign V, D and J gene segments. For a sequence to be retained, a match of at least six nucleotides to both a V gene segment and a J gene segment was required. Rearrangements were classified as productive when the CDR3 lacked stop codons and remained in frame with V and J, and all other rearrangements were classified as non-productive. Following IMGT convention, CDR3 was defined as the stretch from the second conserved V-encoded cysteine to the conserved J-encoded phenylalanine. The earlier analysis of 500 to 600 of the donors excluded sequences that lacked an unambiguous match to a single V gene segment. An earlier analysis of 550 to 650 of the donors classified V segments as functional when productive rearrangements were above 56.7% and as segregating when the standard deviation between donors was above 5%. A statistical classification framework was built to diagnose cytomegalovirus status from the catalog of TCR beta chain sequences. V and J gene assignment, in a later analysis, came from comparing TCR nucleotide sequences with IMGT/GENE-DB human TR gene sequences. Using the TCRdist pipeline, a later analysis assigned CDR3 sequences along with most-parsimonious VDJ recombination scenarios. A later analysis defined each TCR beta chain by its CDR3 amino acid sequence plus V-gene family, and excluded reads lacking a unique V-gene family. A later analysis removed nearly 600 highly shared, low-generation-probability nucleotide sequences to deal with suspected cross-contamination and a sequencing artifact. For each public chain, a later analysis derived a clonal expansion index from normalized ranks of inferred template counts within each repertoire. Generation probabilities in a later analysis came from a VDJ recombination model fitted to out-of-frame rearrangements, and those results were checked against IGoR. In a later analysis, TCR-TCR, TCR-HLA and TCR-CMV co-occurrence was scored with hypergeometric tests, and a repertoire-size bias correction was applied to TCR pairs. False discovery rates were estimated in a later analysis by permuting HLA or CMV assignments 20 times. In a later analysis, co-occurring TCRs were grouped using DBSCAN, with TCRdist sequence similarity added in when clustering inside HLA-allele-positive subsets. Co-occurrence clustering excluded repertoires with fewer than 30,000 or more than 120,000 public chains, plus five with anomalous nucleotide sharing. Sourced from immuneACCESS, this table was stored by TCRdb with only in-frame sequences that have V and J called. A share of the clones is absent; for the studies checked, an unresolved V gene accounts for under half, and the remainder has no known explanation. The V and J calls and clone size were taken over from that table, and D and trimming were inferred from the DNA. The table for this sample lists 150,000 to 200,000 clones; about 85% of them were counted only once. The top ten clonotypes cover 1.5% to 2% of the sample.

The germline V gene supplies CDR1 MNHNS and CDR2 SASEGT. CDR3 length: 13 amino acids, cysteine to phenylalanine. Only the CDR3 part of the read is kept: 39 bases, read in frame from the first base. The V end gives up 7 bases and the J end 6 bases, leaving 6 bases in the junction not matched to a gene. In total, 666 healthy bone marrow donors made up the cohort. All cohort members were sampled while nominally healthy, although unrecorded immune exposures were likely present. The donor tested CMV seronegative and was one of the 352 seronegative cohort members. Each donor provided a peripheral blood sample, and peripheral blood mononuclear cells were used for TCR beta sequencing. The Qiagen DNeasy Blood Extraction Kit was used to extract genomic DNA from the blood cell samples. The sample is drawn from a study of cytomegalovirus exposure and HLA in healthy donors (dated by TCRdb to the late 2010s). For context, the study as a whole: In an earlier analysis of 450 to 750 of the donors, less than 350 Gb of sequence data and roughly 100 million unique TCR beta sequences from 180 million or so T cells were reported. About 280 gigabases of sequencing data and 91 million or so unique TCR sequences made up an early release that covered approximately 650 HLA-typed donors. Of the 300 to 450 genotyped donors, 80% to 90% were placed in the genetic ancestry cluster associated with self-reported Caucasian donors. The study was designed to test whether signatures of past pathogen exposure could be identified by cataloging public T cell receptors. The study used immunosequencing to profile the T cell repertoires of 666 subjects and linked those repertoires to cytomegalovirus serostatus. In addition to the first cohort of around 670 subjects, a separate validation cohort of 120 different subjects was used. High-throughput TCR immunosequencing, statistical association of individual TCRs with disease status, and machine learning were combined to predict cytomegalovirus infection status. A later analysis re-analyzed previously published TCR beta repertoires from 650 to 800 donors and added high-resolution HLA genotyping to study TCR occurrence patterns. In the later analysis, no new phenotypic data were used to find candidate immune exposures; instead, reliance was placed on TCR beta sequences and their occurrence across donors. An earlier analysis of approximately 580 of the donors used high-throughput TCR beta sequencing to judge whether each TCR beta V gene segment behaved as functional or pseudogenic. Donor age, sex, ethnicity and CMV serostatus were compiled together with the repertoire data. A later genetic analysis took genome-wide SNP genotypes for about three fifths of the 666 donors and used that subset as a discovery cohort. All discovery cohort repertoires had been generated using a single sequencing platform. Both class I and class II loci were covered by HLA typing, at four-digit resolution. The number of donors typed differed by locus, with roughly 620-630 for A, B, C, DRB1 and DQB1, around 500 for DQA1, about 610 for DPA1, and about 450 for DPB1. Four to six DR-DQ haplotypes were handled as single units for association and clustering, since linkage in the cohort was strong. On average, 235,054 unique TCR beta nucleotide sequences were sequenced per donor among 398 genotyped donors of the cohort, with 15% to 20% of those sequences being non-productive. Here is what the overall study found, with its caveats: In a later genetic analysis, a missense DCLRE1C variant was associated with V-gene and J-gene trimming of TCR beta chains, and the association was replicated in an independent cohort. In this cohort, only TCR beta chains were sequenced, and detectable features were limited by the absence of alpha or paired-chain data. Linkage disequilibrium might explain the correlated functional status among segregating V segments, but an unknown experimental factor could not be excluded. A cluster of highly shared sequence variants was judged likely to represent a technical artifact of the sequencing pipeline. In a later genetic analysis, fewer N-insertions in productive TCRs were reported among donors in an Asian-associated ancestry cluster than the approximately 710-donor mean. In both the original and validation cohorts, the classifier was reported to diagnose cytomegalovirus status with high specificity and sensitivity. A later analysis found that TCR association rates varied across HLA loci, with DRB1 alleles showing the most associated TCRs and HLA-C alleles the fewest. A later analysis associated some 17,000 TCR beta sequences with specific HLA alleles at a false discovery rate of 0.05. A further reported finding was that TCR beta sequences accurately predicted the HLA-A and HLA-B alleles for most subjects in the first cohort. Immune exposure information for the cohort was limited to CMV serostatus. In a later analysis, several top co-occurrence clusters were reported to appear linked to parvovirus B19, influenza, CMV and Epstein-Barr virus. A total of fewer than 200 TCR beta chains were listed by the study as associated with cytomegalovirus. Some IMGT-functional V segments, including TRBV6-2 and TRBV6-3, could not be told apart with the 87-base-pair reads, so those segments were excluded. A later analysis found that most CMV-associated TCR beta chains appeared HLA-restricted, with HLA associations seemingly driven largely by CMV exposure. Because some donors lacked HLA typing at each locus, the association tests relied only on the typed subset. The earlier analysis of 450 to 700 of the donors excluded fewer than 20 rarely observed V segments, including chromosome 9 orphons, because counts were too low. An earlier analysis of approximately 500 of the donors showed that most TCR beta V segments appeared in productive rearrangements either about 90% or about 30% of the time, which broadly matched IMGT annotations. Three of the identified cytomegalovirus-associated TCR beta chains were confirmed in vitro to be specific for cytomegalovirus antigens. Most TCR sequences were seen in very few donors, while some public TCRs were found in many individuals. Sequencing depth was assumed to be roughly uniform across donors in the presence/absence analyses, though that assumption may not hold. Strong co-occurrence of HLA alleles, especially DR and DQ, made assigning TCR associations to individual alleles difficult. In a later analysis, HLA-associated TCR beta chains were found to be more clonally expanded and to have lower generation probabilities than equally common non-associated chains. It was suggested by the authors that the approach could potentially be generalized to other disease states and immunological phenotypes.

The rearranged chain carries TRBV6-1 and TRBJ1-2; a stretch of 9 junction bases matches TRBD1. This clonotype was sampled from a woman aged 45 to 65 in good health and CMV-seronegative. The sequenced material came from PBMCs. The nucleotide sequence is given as TGTGCCAGCACTTGGGACAGGGTAGATGGCTACACCTTC. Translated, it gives CASTWDRVDGYTF.